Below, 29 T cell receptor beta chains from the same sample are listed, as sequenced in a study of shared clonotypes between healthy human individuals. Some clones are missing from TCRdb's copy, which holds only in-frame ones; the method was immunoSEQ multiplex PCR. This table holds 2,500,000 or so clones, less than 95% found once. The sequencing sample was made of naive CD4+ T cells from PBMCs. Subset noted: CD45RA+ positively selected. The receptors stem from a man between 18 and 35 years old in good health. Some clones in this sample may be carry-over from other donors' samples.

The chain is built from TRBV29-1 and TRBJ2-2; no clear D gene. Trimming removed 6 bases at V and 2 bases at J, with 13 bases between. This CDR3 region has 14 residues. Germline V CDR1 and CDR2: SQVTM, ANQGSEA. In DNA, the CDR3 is TGCAGCGTCCCCGCGGAGCTAAACACCGGGGAGCTGTTTTTT. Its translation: CSVPAELNTGELFF.

CDR3: CASSLFLREASDTQYF. CDR3 nucleotides: TGCGCCAGCAGCTTGTTTCTACGGGAGGCGTCAGATACGCAGTATTTT. The V and J genes are TRBV5-1 and TRBJ2-3; 7 bases line up with TRBD2. CDR1 and CDR2 from the germline V gene are SGHRS and YFSETQ. The V gene end was trimmed by 1 base and the J gene end by 4 bases; junction bases not matched to a gene: 9. The CDR3 sequence is 16 residues long.

The CDR3 bases are TGCGCCAGCAGCTTTGGGGGTAATGTGAACTACGAGCAGTACTTC. The encoded protein is CASSFGGNVNYEQYF. The chain recombines TRBV5-1 with TRBJ2-7; tentatively, D is TRBD1 or TRBD2 (5 bases each). CDR3 size: 15 residues. Germline CDR1 SGHRS, CDR2 YFSETQ. The ends were cut back, 2 bases at V and 3 bases at J, with 15 bases in the middle.

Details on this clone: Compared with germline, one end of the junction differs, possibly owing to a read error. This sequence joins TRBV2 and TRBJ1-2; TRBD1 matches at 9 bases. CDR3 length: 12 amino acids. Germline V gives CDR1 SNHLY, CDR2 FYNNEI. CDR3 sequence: CATTGGDYGHTF. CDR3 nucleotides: TGTGCCACCACAGGGGGCGACTATGGCCACACCTTC.

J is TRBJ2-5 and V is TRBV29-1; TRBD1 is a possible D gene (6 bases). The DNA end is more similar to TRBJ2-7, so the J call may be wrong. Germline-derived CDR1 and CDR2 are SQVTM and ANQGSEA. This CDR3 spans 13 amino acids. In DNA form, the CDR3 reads TGCAGCGTTGGCGACAGGTCCCCCTACGAGCAGTACTTC. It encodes CSVGDRSPYEQYF.

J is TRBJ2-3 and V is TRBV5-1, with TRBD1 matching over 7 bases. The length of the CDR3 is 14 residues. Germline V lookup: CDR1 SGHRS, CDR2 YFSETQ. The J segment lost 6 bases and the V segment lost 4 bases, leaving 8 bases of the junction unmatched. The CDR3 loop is CASSQNQQGDTQYF. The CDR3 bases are TGCGCCAGCAGCCAAAATCAACAGGGGGATACGCAGTATTTT.

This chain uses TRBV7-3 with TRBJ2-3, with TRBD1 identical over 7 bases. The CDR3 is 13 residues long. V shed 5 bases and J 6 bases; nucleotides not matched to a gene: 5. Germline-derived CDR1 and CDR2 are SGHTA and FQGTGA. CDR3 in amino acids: CASSKQQGDTQYF. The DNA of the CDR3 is TGTGCCAGCAGCAAGCAACAGGGGGATACGCAGTATTTT.

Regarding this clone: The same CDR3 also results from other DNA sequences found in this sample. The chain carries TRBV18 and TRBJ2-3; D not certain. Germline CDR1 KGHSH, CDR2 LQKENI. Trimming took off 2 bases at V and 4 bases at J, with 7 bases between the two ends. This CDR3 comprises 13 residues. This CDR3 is CASSPSLADTQYF. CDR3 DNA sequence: TGTGCCAGCTCACCATCACTGGCAGATACGCAGTATTTT.

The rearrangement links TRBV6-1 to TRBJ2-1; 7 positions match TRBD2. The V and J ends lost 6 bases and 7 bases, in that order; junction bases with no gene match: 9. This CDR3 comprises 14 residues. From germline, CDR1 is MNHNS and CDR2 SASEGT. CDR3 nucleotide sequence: TGTGCCAGCAGCCAGCGGAGGGGAGGGAATGAGCAGTTCTTC. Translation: CASSQRRGGNEQFF.

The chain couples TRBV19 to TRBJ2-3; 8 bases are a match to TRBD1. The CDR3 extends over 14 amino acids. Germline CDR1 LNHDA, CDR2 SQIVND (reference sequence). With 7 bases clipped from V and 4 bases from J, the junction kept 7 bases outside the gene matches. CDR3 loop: CASTSGGAADTQYF. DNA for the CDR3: TGTGCCAGTACTTCAGGGGGCGCCGCAGATACGCAGTATTTT.

CDR3 coding DNA: TGTGCCAGCAGTCCTCAGGGGGCCACGGAGACCCAGTACTTC. Its protein is CASSPQGATETQYF. The rearrangement joins TRBV2 to TRBJ2-5; 8 bases fit TRBD1. Germline CDR1 SNHLY, CDR2 FYNNEI. V lost 5 bases, J lost 5 bases, and 7 bases stayed unmatched. The CDR3 length is 14 residues.

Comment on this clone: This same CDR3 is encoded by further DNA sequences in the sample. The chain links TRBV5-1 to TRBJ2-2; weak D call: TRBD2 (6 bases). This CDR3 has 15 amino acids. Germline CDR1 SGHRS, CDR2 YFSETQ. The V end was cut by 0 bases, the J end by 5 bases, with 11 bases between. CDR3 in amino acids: CASSLAGERTGELFF. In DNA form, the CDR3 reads TGCGCCAGCAGCTTGGCGGGAGAGCGAACCGGGGAGCTGTTTTTT.

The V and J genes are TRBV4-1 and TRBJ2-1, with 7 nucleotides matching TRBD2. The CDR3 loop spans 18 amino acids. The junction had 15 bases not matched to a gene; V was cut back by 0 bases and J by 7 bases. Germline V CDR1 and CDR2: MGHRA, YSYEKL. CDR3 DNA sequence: TGCGCCAGCAGCCAAGATCATCGGAGAGCGGGAAAGGTGAATGAGCAGTTCTTC. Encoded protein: CASSQDHRRAGKVNEQFF.

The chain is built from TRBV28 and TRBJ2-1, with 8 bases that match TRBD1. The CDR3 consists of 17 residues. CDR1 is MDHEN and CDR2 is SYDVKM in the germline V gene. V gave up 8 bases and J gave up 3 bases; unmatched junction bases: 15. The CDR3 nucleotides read TGTGCCAGCCTAGCTAGTCCCGGGACAGGCAACTACAATGAGCAGTTCTTC. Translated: CASLASPGTGNYNEQFF.

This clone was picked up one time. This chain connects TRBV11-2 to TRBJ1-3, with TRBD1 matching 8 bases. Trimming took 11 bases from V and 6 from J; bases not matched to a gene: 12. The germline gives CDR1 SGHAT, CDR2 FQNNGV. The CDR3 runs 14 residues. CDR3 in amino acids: CAVGGQAPPNTIYF. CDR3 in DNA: TGTGCCGTGGGGGGACAGGCCCCCCCAAACACCATATATTTT.

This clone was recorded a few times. For the CDR3, the DNA is TGTGCCAGCAGTGAGGGACAGGGGGCGCGGCGTCAGCCCCAGCATTTT. Translation: CASSEGQGARRQPQHF. The chain is built from TRBV6-1 and TRBJ1-5; 12 nucleotides line up with TRBD1. The germline V gene encodes CDR1 MNHNS and CDR2 SASEGT. Losses at the gene ends were 3 bases for V and 6 bases for J; bases not matched to a gene: 6. The CDR3 is made up of 16 amino acids.

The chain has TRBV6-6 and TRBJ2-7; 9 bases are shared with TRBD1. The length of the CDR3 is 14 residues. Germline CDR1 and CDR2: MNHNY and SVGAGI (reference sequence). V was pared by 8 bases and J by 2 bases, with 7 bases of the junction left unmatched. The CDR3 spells CASVWGQGPYEQYF. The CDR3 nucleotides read TGTGCCAGCGTATGGGGACAGGGACCCTACGAGCAGTACTTC.

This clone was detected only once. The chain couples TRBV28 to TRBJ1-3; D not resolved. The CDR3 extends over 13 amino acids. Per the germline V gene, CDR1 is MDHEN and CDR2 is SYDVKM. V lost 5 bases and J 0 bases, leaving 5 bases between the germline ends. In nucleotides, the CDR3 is TGTGCCAGCAGTGTCTACTCTGGAAACACCATATATTTT. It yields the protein CASSVYSGNTIYF.

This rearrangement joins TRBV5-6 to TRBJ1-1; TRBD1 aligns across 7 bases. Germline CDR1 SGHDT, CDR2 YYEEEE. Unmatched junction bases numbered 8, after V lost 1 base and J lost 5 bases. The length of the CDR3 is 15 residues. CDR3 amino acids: CASSLSGTVRTEAFF. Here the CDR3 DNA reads TGTGCCAGCAGCTTGTCGGGGACAGTTCGGACTGAAGCTTTCTTT. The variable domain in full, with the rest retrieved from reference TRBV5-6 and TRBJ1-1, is DAGVTQSPTHLIKTRGQQVTLRCSPKSGHDTVSWYQQALGQGPQFIFQYYEEEERQRGNFPDRFSGHQFPNYSSELNVNALLLGDSALYLCASSLSGTVRTEAFFGQGTRLTVV.

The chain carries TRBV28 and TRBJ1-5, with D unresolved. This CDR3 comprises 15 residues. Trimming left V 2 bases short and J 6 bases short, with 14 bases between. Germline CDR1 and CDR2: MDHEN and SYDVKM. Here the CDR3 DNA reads TGTGCCAGCAGTTTAACCCCGACGCCCGGTCAGCCCCAGCATTTT. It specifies CASSLTPTPGQPQHF.

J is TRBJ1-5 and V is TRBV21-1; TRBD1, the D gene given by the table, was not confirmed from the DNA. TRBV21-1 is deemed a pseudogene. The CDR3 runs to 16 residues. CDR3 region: CASSPPAGTGTQPQHF. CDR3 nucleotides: TGTGCCAGCAGCCCTCCAGCCGGGACAGGGACCCAGCCCCAGCATTTT.

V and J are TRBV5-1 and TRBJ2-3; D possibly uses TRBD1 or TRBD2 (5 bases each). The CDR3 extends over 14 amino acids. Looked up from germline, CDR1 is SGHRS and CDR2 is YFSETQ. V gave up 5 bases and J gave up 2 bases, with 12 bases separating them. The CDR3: CASRPGPITDTQYF. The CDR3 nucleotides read TGCGCCAGCAGGCCGGGACCGATCACAGATACGCAGTATTTT.

This CDR3 is CASSLAARSTDTQYF. The CDR3 DNA reads as TGTGCCAGCAGCCTAGCGGCGCGTAGCACAGATACGCAGTATTTT. The rearrangement links TRBV5-4 to TRBJ2-3; TRBD2 aligns across 7 bases. The length of the CDR3 is 15 residues. Looked up from germline, CDR1 is SGHNT and CDR2 is YYREEE (reference sequence). The V and J ends lost 4 bases and 0 bases, in that order; junction bases with no gene match: 5. Full variable domain (outside the CDR3, taken from reference TRBV5-4 and TRBJ2-3): ETGVTQSPTHLIKTRGQQVTLRCSSQSGHNTVSWYQQALGQGPQFIFQYYREEENGRGNFPPRFSGLQFPNYSSELNVNALELDDSALYLCASSLAARSTDTQYFGPGTRLTVL.

The CDR3 DNA follows: TGTGCCAGCAGCTTAATGGTGTCTGGAAACACCATATATTTT. This encodes CASSLMVSGNTIYF. The chain combines TRBV7-9 with TRBJ1-3; D gene unclear. V was shortened by 2 bases and J by 1 base, with 6 bases between the two germline ends. This CDR3 spans 14 amino acids. Germline-derived CDR1 and CDR2 are SEHNR and FQNEAQ (reference sequence).

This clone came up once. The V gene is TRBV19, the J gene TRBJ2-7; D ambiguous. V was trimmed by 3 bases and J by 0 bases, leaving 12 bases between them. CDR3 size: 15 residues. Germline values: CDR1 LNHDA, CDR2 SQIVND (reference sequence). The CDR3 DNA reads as TGTGCCAGTAGTATCGGCGGCAGCCGCTCCTACGAGCAGTACTTC. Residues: CASSIGGSRSYEQYF. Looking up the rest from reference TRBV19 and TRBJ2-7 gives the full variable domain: DGGITQSPKYLFRKEGQNVTLSCEQNLNHDAMYWYRQDPGQGLRLIYYSQIVNDFQKGDIAEGYSVSREKKESFPLTVTSAQKNPTAFYLCASSIGGSRSYEQYFGPGTRLTVT.

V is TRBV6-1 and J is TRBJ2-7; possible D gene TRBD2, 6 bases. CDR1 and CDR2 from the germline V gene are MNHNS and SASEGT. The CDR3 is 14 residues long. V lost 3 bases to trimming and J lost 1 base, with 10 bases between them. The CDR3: CASSDWGDSYEQYF. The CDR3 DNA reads TGTGCCAGCAGTGATTGGGGGGATTCCTACGAGCAGTACTTC.

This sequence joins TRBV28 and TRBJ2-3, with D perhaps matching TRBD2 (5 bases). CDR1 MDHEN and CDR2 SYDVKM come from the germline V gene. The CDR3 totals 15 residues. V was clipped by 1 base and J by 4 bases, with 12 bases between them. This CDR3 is CASSLYSGWPDTQYF. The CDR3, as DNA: TGTGCCAGCAGTTTATACAGCGGATGGCCAGATACGCAGTATTTT.

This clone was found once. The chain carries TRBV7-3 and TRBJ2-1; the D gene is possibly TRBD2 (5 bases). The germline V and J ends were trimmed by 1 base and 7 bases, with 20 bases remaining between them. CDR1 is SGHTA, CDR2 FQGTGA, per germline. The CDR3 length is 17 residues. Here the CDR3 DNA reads TGTGCCAGCAGCTTAAGCGGTGTGAAAACCCGAGGGAATGAGCAGTTCTTC. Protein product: CASSLSGVKTRGNEQFF.

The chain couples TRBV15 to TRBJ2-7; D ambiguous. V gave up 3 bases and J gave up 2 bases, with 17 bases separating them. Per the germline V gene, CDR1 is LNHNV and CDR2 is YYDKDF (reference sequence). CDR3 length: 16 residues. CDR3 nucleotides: TGTGCCACCAGCAGTGTGTATGGTGTAGACCCCTACGAGCAGTACTTC. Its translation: CATSSVYGVDPYEQYF.